This record concerns one TCR beta chain sequence. Its antigen is unknown. The sample comes from a study of cytomegalovirus exposure and HLA in healthy donors. Study summary: Samples from HLA-typed donors yielded approximately 88 million unique TCRs in an early data release.

CDR1 is SGHTS, CDR2 YDEGEE, per germline. V shed 1 base, J shed 7 bases, and the junction held 12 bases outside the gene matches. The CDR3 is 16 amino acids. It was with 60 Vbeta and 13 Jbeta primers that the PCR ran. Repertoires were generated with immunoSEQ multiplex PCR, while TCRdb's copy carries only in-frame clones and drops some. The repertoire has 200,000 to 250,000 clones, 65% to 75% of them found once; the top ten carry 1.5% to 2%. Overall study findings and caveats: A list of more than 150 TCR beta chains associated with cytomegalovirus was given. Earlier analysis found most TCR beta V segments productive about 87% or about 30% of the time. DRB1 had the most TCR associations and HLA-C the fewest, a later analysis found, with rates varying by HLA locus.

The receptor was isolated from a woman in her twenties or thirties in good health and CMV-seronegative. The chain links TRBV5-8 to TRBJ2-5; TRBD2 matches 8 bases. Sequencing input: PBMCs. The CDR3 nucleotides read TGTGCCAGCAGCTTGCAAGGTAGCGGGGACCCAGGGACCCAGTACTTC. Amino acids: CASSLQGSGDPGTQYF. Filled out from reference TRBV5-8 and TRBJ2-5, the complete variable domain reads EAGVTQSPTHLIKTRGQQATLRCSPISGHTSVYWYQQALGLGLQFLLWYDEGEERNRGNFPPRFSGRQFPNYSSELNVNALELEDSALYLCASSLQGSGDPGTQYFGPGTRLLVL.